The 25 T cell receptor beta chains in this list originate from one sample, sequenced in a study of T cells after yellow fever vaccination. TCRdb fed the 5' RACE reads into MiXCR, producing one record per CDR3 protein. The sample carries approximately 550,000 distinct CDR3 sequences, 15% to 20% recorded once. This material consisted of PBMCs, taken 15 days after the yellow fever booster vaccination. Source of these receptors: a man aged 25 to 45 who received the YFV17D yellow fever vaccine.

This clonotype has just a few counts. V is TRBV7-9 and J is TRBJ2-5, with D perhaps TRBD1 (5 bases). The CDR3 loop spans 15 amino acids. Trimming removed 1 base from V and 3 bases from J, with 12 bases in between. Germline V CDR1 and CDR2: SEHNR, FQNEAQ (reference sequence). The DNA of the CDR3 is TGTGCCAGCAGCTTAGGTGCAGGGATGGAAGAGACCCAGTACTTC. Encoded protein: CASSLGAGMEETQYF.

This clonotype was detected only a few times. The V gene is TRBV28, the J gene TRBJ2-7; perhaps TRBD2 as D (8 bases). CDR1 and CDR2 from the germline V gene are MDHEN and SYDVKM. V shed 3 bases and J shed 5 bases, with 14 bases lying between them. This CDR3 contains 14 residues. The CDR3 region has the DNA TGTGCCAGCAGTTTTTCGGGAGGGGGCAACGAGCAGTACTTC. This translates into CASSFSGGGNEQYF. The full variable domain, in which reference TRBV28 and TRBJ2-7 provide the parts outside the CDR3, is DVKVTQSSRYLVKRTGEKVFLECVQDMDHENMFWYRQDPGLGLRLIYFSYDVKMKEKGDIPEGYSVSREKKERFSLILESASTNQTSMYLCASSFSGGGNEQYFGPGTRLTVT.

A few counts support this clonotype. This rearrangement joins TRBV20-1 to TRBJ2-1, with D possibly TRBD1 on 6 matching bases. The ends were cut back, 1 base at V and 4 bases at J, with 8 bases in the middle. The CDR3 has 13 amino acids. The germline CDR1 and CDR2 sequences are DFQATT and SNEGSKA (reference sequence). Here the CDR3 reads CSARGGQYNEQFF. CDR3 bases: TGCAGTGCTAGAGGTGGACAGTACAATGAGCAGTTCTTC.

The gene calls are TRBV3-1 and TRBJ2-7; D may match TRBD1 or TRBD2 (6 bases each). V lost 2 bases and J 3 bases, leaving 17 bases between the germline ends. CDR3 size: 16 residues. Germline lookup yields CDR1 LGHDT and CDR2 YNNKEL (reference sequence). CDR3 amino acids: CASSQRGRIKFYEQYF. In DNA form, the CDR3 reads TGTGCCAGCAGCCAAAGGGGGAGGATCAAATTCTACGAGCAGTACTTC.

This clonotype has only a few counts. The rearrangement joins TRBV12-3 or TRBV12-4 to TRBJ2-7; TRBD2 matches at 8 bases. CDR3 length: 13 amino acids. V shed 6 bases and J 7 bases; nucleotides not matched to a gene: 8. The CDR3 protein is CASRFTGGREQYF. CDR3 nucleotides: TGTGCCAGCAGATTTACGGGAGGGCGGGAGCAGTACTTC.

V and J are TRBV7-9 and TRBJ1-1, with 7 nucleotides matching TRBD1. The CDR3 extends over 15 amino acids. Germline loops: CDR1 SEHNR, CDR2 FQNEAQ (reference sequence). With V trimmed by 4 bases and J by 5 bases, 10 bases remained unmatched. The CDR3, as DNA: TGTGCCAGCAGCTCAGGACAGGCTGGTGGGACTGAAGCTTTCTTT. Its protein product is CASSSGQAGGTEAFF.

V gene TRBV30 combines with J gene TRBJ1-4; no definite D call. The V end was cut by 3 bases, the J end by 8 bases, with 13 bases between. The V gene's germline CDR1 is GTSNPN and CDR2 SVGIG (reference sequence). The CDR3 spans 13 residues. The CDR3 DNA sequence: TGTGCCTGGAGCAATATCCTTTGGGAAAAACTGTTTTTT. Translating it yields CAWSNILWEKLFF.

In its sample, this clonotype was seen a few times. The CDR3 here is CSARSGTVFEAFF. The CDR3 bases are TGCAGTGCTAGAAGCGGTACCGTTTTTGAAGCTTTCTTT. The chain joins TRBV20-1 to TRBJ1-1, with D hard to call. The CDR3 runs 13 residues. Trimming cost V 2 bases and J 7 bases, with 14 bases left between them. CDR1 DFQATT and CDR2 SNEGSKA come from the germline V gene (reference sequence).

The CDR3 DNA follows: TGTGCCAGCAGCCAACGCGGACGGGGGAACACCGGGGAGCTGTTTTTT. As protein: CASSQRGRGNTGELFF. The chain employs TRBV11-3 and TRBJ2-2; D may be TRBD2 (5 bases). CDR1 and CDR2 (germline): SGHNT, YENEEA. This CDR3 region has 16 residues. The germline V and J ends were trimmed by 5 bases and 1 base, with 14 bases remaining between them.

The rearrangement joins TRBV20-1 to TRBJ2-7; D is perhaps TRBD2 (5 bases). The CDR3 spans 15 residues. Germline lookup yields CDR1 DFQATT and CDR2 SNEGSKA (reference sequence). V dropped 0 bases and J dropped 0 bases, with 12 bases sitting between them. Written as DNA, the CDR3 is TGCAGTGCTAGAGAAATAGCGAGGAGCTCCTACGAGCAGTACTTC. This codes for CSAREIARSSYEQYF.

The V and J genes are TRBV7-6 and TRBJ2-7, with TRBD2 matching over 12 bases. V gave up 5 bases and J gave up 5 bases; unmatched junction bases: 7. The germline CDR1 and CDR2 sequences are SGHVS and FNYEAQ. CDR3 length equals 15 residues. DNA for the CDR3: TGTGCCAGCAGCCCCCGACTAGCGGGAGACGACGAGCAGTACTTC. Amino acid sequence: CASSPRLAGDDEQYF.

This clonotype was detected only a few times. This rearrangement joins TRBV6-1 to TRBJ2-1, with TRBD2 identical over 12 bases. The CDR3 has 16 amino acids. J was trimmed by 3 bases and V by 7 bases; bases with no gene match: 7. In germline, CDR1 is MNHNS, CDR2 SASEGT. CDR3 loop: CASTELAGGLYNEQFF. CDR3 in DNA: TGTGCCAGCACCGAACTAGCGGGAGGCCTCTACAATGAGCAGTTCTTC.

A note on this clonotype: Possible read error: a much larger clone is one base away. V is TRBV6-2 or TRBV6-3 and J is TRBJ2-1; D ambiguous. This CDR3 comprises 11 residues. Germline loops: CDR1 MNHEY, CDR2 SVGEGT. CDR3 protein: CDSRSYNEQFF. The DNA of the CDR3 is TGTGACAGCAGGTCCTACAATGAGCAGTTCTTC.

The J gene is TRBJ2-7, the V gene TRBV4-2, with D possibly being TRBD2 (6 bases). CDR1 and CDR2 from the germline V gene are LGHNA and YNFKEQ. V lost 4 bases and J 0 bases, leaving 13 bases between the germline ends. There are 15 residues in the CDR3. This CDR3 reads CASSLSGTSSYEQYF. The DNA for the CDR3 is TGTGCCAGCAGCCTTAGCGGTACTAGCTCCTACGAGCAGTACTTC.

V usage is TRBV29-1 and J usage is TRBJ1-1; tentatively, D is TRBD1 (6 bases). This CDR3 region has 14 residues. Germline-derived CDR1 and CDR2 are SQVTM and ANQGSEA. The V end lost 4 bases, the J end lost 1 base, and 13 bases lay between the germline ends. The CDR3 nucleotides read TGCAGCGTTGTTCCGGGACACCAGAACACTGAAGCTTTCTTT. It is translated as CSVVPGHQNTEAFF.

The CDR3 spells CASSLVEYNEQFF. The CDR3 DNA reads TGTGCCAGCAGCTTAGTAGAGTACAATGAGCAGTTCTTC. This chain uses TRBV7-2 with TRBJ2-1; no definite D call. CDR1 SGHTA and CDR2 FQGNSA come from the germline V gene. V was shortened by 1 base and J by 4 bases, with 5 bases between the two germline ends. There are 13 residues in the CDR3.

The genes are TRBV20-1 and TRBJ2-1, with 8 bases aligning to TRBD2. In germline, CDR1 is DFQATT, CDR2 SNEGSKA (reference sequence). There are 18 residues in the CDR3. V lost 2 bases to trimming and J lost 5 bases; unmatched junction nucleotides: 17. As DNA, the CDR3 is TGCAGTGCTAGACTTACTGGACTAGCACCCAGAGAAAACAATGAGCAGTTCTTC. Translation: CSARLTGLAPRENNEQFF.

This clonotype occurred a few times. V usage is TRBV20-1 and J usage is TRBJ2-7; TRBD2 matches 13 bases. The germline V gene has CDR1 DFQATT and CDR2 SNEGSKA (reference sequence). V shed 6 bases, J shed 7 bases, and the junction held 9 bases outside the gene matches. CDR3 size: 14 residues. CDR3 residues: CSATGTSGTGEQYF. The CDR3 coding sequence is TGCAGTGCAACCGGGACTAGCGGGACGGGTGAGCAGTACTTC.

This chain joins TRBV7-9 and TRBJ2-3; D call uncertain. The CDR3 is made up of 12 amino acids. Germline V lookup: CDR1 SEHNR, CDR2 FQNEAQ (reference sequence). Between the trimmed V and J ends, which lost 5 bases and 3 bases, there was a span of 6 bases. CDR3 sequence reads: CASSPQTDTQYF. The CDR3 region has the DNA TGTGCCAGCAGCCCCCAGACAGATACGCAGTATTTT.

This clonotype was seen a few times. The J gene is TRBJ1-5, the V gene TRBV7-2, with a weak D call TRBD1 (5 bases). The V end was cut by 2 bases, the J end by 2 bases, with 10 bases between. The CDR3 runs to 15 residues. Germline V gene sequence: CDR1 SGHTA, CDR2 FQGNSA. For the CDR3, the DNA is TGTGCCAGCAGCTTATTGGGGGTTGGCAATCAGCCCCAGCATTTT. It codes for CASSLLGVGNQPQHF.

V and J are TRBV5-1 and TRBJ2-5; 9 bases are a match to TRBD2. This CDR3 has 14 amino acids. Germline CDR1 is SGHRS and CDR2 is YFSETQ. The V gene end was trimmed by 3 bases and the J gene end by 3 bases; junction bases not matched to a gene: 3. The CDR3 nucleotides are TGCGCCAGCAGCTCTAGCGGGGTCGAAGAGACCCAGTACTTC. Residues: CASSSSGVEETQYF.

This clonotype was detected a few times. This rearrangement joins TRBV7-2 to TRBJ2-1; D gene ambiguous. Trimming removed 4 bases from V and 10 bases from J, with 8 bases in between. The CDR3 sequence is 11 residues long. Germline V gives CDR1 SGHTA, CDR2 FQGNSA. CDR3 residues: CASSSDLEQFF. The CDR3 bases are TGTGCCAGCAGCTCAGACTTGGAGCAGTTCTTC.

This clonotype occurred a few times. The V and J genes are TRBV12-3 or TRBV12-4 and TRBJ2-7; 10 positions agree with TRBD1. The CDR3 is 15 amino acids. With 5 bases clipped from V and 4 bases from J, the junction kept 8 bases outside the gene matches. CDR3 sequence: CASSTRDRGRYEQYF. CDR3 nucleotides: TGTGCCAGCAGTACACGGGACAGGGGCCGTTACGAGCAGTACTTC.

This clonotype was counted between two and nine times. CDR3: CSARDTSGRASEQYF. In nucleotides, the CDR3 is TGCAGTGCTAGAGATACTAGCGGGAGGGCCTCCGAGCAGTACTTC. The genes are TRBV20-1 and TRBJ2-7; 13 nucleotides match TRBD2. The CDR3 spans 15 residues. Unmatched junction bases numbered 5, after V lost 0 bases and J lost 6 bases. Looked up from germline, CDR1 is DFQATT and CDR2 is SNEGSKA (reference sequence).

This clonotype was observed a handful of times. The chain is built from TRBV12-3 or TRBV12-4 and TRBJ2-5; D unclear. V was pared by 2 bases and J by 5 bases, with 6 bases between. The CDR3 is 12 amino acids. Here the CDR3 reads CASSLNVETQYF. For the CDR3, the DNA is TGTGCCAGCAGTTTAAACGTCGAGACCCAGTACTTC.